These 12 T cell receptor beta chains originate from one sample sequenced in a study of OX40 agonist ivuxolimab in advanced cancers. TCRdb's table, derived via immunoSEQ multiplex PCR, lists solely in-frame clones and lacks some. The sample includes around 53,000 clones, around 85% of them seen just once. The specimen was CD4+ or CD8+ T cells sorted from blood, collected in a trial of the OX40 agonist ivuxolimab. The receptors derive from an adult with an advanced solid tumor such as melanoma, head and neck, liver or kidney cancer.

The chain combines TRBV6-1 with TRBJ2-1; possible D gene TRBD2, 5 bases. V was cut by 6 bases and J by 9 bases, with 15 bases left in between. Germline-derived CDR1 and CDR2 are MNHNS and SASEGT. This CDR3 is 13 amino acids long. The CDR3 reads CASRSINGGEQFF. The CDR3 DNA follows: TGTGCCAGCAGATCTATAAATGGAGGTGAGCAGTTCTTC.

The J gene is TRBJ2-5, the V gene TRBV14; the match to TRBD2 covers 8 bases. Germline assignment: CDR1 SGHDN and CDR2 FVKESK. V gave up 1 base and J gave up 4 bases; unmatched junction bases: 11. The CDR3 has 17 residues. The CDR3 protein is CASSQGWNPAGGETQYF. Here the CDR3 DNA reads TGTGCCAGCAGCCAAGGCTGGAACCCGGCGGGAGGAGAGACCCAGTACTTC.

The rearrangement uses TRBV19 and TRBJ2-6; D gene ambiguous. V dropped 1 base and J dropped 3 bases, with 13 bases sitting between them. The CDR3 consists of 17 residues. Germline values: CDR1 LNHDA, CDR2 SQIVND (reference sequence). CDR3 residues: CASSIAGAHSGANVLTF. In DNA form, the CDR3 reads TGTGCCAGTAGTATAGCGGGCGCGCACAGTGGGGCCAACGTCCTGACTTTC. The variable domain in full, with the rest retrieved from reference TRBV19 and TRBJ2-6, is DGGITQSPKYLFRKEGQNVTLSCEQNLNHDAMYWYRQDPGQGLRLIYYSQIVNDFQKGDIAEGYSVSREKKESFPLTVTSAQKNPTAFYLCASSIAGAHSGANVLTFGAGSRLTVL.

The rearrangement uses TRBV28 and TRBJ1-4; D is possibly TRBD1 (5 bases). Between the trimmed V and J ends, which lost 6 bases and 8 bases, there was a span of 13 bases. Per germline, CDR1 MDHEN and CDR2 SYDVKM. This CDR3 region has 13 residues. The CDR3 loop is CASRAGHSEKLFF. The CDR3 DNA reads TGTGCCAGCAGAGCAGGGCACAGCGAAAAACTGTTTTTT.

DNA of the CDR3: TGCGCCAGCAGCCAAGAAGGGACTGGGGCGGGAGGGACAGATACGCAGTATTTT. This gives the protein CASSQEGTGAGGTDTQYF. The chain uses TRBV4-1 and TRBJ2-3, with 9 bases matching TRBD2. This CDR3 is built from 18 residues. Germline lookup yields CDR1 MGHRA and CDR2 YSYEKL. V trimming: 0 bases; J trimming: 3 bases; junction bases outside the gene matches: 10.

The rearrangement links TRBV5-5 to TRBJ1-3, with unresolved D. The CDR3 length is 16 residues. Trimming took 2 bases from V and 2 from J, leaving 14 bases between them. CDR1 and CDR2 (germline): SGHKS, YYEKEE (reference sequence). CDR3 sequence reads: CASSLVITGAGNTIYF. The CDR3 DNA sequence: TGTGCCAGCAGCTTAGTCATTACCGGAGCTGGAAACACCATATATTTT.

The J gene is TRBJ2-5, the V gene TRBV5-4, with TRBD2 as a possible D gene (5 bases). V was pared by 3 bases and J by 1 base, with 10 bases between. CDR3 length equals 14 residues. Germline lookup yields CDR1 SGHNT and CDR2 YYREEE (reference sequence). The CDR3: CASSYLGSQETQYF. The CDR3 region has the DNA TGTGCCAGCAGCTATCTAGGGAGCCAAGAGACCCAGTACTTC. The variable domain in full, completed from reference TRBV5-4 and TRBJ2-5, reads ETGVTQSPTHLIKTRGQQVTLRCSSQSGHNTVSWYQQALGQGPQFIFQYYREEENGRGNFPPRFSGLQFPNYSSELNVNALELDDSALYLCASSYLGSQETQYFGPGTRLLVL.

The rearrangement joins TRBV6-5 to TRBJ1-2, with TRBD1 as a possible D gene (5 bases). Germline loops: CDR1 MNHEY, CDR2 SVGAGI. Trimming removed 9 bases from V and 0 bases from J, with 11 bases in between. The CDR3 consists of 13 residues. CDR3 nucleotides: TGTGCCAGTAAGAGGGGTTCTAACTATGGCTACACCTTC. This codes for CASKRGSNYGYTF.

The chain joins TRBV14 to TRBJ2-3, with D possibly being TRBD2 (6 bases). The CDR3 has 18 amino acids. Germline V gives CDR1 SGHDN, CDR2 FVKESK. Trimming removed 1 base from V and 2 bases from J, with 19 bases in between. Written as DNA, the CDR3 is TGTGCCAGCAGCCAAGGGTGGGCGGGACGGACGGCCACAGATACGCAGTATTTT. This sequence encodes CASSQGWAGRTATDTQYF.

This clone appeared a few times. The chain employs TRBV19 and TRBJ1-2; D ambiguous. The CDR3 is made up of 14 amino acids. Trimming removed 7 bases at V and 0 bases at J, with 12 bases between. Germline V CDR1 and CDR2: LNHDA, SQIVND (reference sequence). CDR3 sequence: CASTRQRSNYGYTF. The CDR3 DNA follows: TGTGCCAGTACCCGGCAGCGCTCTAACTATGGCTACACCTTC.

The chain carries TRBV19 and TRBJ2-3, with TRBD2 matching over 10 bases. Trimming took 5 bases from V and 0 from J; bases not matched to a gene: 8. Germline CDR1 is LNHDA and CDR2 is SQIVND (reference sequence). This CDR3 spans 17 amino acids. The CDR3 protein is CASSRRTSGSSTDTQYF. In DNA form, the CDR3 reads TGTGCCAGTAGTCGCCGGACTAGCGGTTCTAGCACAGATACGCAGTATTTT.

The rearrangement links TRBV30 to TRBJ1-6; TRBD1 might be the D (5 bases). Germline values: CDR1 GTSNPN, CDR2 SVGIG (reference sequence). V dropped 1 base and J dropped 4 bases, with 8 bases sitting between them. The CDR3 length is 14 residues. The DNA of the CDR3 is TGTGCCTGGAGTGGGACACCGTATAATTCACCCCTCCACTTT. It codes for CAWSGTPYNSPLHF.